This is a list of T cell receptor beta chains from one sample in a study of T cell responses to AZD1222 COVID-19 vaccine. Some clones are missing from TCRdb's copy, which holds only in-frame ones; the method was immunoSEQ multiplex PCR. The repertoire holds around 99,000 clones, with around nine tenths as singletons. The sample in question was peripheral blood, obtained 28 days after the second AZD1222 dose. These receptors all come from an adult who received the AZD1222 COVID-19 vaccine. The conserved cysteine and the conserved F or W are not part of the CDR3 here. The D gene is left open where the match is weak.

TRBJ2-7 | 13 | TRBV4-1 | NA | ASSQERASFYEQY
TRBJ2-1 | 15 | TRBV4-1 | TRBD1 | ASSQGLGQGSYNEQF
TRBJ2-7 | 14 | TRBV6-2/TRBV6-3 | NA | ASSYPQQGRSYEQY
TRBJ2-5 | 14 | TRBV7-8 | NA | ASSSRTGPSRGTQY
TRBJ1-2 | 11 | TRBV27 | NA | ASTRGPNYGYT
TRBJ1-2 | 11 | TRBV5-4 | TRBD1 | ASSGDRVYGYT
TRBJ1-3 | 14 | TRBV4-1 | NA | ASSQGQVFSGNTIY
TRBJ1-5 | 12 | TRBV2 | NA | ASSEVDANQPQH
TRBJ2-5 | 13 | TRBV7-2 | TRBD2 | ASSLGAGARETQY
TRBJ1-2 | 12 | TRBV11-3 | NA | ASSLDSGGDGYT
TRBJ1-1 | 8 | TRBV29-1 | NA | SVAEDGAF
TRBJ1-6 | 12 | TRBV2 | NA | ASTPDGADSPLH
TRBJ1-1 | 15 | TRBV12-5 | TRBD1 | ASGPRTGLGMNTEAF
TRBJ2-6 | 14 | TRBV4-1 | NA | ASSQESVMRANVLT
TRBJ1-5 | 13 | TRBV6-2/TRBV6-3 | NA | ASSYSLGGNQPQH
TRBJ1-2 | 13 | TRBV6-1 | NA | ASSETGQTNYGYT
TRBJ1-2 | 13 | TRBV4-1 | NA | ASSPGSTGNYGYT
TRBJ1-2 | 12 | TRBV6-5 | NA | ASKGQGNNYGYT
TRBJ2-1 | 12 | TRBV6-5 | NA | ASRALNPYNEQF
TRBJ1-2 | 13 | TRBV6-5 | TRBD1 | ASSSGGPRTFRYT
TRBJ2-2 | 16 | TRBV5-1 | TRBD1 | ASSLVWDRGLSTGELF
TRBJ2-7 | 13 | TRBV9 | NA | ASSPWGDTSSEQY
TRBJ2-3 | 11 | TRBV18 | NA | ASSLDSTDTQY
TRBJ1-1 | 11 | TRBV11-2 | NA | ASINLMNTEAF
TRBJ2-3 | 14 | TRBV28 | TRBD2 | ASSILAGGLTDTQY
TRBJ2-7 | 11 | TRBV5-4 | NA | ATRTDSSYEQY
TRBJ2-1 | 13 | TRBV3-1/TRBV3-2 | TRBD2 | ASREAGWSTNEQF
TRBJ1-2 | 10 | TRBV28 | NA | ASSAPGLMGT
TRBJ1-5 | 12 | TRBV2 | TRBD1 | ASSLRTGSQPQH
TRBJ1-1 | 12 | TRBV7-2 | NA | ASSFNRRGTEAF
TRBJ2-7 | 15 | TRBV23-1 | NA | ASSQSLLPGLSYEQY
TRBJ1-5 | 15 | TRBV3-1/TRBV3-2 | NA | ASSQDYGGLSNQPQH
TRBJ2-7 | 11 | TRBV5-1 | TRBD2 | ASREGTSYEQY
TRBJ1-6 | 12 | TRBV9 | TRBD1 | ASSLGTGVSPLH
TRBJ2-3 | 12 | TRBV27 | TRBD2 | ASRNGGGLDTQY
TRBJ1-5 | 16 | TRBV21-1 | NA | ASSKAPFKRVRIKPQH
TRBJ2-1 | 12 | TRBV7-2 | NA | ASSLRWGDNEQF
TRBJ1-4 | 12 | TRBV6-5 | NA | ASSLERGGEKLF
TRBJ2-3 | 17 | TRBV5-4 | TRBD2 | ASSLEGLAGGYSTDTQY
TRBJ1-2 | 12 | TRBV7-9 | TRBD1 | ASRRRDRGDGYT
TRBJ1-6 | 12 | TRBV6-5 | TRBD1 | ASSYSGTGGALH
TRBJ1-2 | 14 | TRBV5-6 | NA | ASSRGAGNRNYGYT
TRBJ1-1 | 11 | TRBV30 | TRBD1 | ACEGQQNTEAF
TRBJ2-1 | 15 | TRBV7-2 | TRBD2 | ASGSGRAGQSYNEQF
TRBJ2-7 | 13 | TRBV4-1 | NA | ASSQEVVSLRGQY
TRBJ1-1 | 11 | TRBV28 | NA | ASSWTFNTEAF
TRBJ2-7 | 12 | TRBV9 | NA | ASSTWDLAPEQY
TRBJ1-5 | 15 | TRBV6-2/TRBV6-3 | TRBD1 | ASSYASQGAGNQPQH
TRBJ1-2 | 13 | TRBV4-1 | NA | PSSRLQGAIDGYT
TRBJ2-3 | 14 | TRBV18 | TRBD2 | ASSPPLAGDTDTQY
TRBJ2-2 | 11 | TRBV10-2 | NA | ASNTVGTGELF
TRBJ1-3 | 15 | TRBV4-1 | TRBD1 | ASSPPGQGMGGNTIY
TRBJ1-2 | 13 | TRBV18 | NA | ASSPYTGLDYGYT
TRBJ1-5 | 12 | TRBV10-2 | NA | ASREGLGNQPQH
TRBJ2-1 | 10 | TRBV6-5 | NA | ASSSRDYEQF
TRBJ1-1 | 11 | TRBV2 | NA | ASSIGEDTEAF
TRBJ1-6 | 14 | TRBV29-1 | NA | SAPEGGLPYNSPLH
TRBJ1-1 | 12 | TRBV5-4 | NA | ASSLGQTNTEAF
TRBJ2-3 | 14 | TRBV7-7 | TRBD2 | ARRTSGSIPTDTQY